This T cell receptor (beta chain) is drawn from a study of PD-1 blockade in mismatch repair-deficient tumors. The method was immunoSEQ multiplex PCR; TCRdb's version includes in-frame clones alone and lacks a portion of them. The sample records 120,000 or so clones, around 87% being singletons. Germline-derived CDR1 and CDR2 are LNHDA and SQIVND (reference sequence). V was pared by 3 bases and J by 1 base, with 4 bases of the junction left unmatched. The CDR3 covers 15 residues. Regarding the study as a whole: Tumor-resident clones, often absent from pretreatment blood, expanded after pembrolizumab and then contracted.

Note on this clone: The antigen is not known.

The specimen was peripheral blood, collected 44 weeks after starting pembrolizumab. The sequence was collected from an adult with mismatch repair-deficient cancer. The chain has TRBV19 and TRBJ2-5, with 8 bases aligning to TRBD1. CDR3 sequence: CASSIRQGTQETQYF. The CDR3 coding sequence is TGTGCCAGTAGTATCAGACAGGGGACCCAAGAGACCCAGTACTTC.